Sequencing of this T cell receptor beta chain was carried out in a study of PD-1 blockade in classical Hodgkin lymphoma. Every one of the patients relapsed after autologous stem cell transplantation (brentuximab vedotin exposure was variable). Trimming took off 2 bases at V and 0 bases at J, with 11 bases between the two ends. Per germline, CDR1 MNHEY and CDR2 SMNVEV (reference sequence). The CDR3 has 15 residues. TCRdb's table, derived via immunoSEQ multiplex PCR, lists solely in-frame clones and lacks some. The data hold around 44,000 clones, with more than 85% observed a single time. The sample consisted of peripheral blood mononuclear cells (PBMCs), taken before the second cycle of nivolumab. The TCR was taken from a human donor with classical Hodgkin lymphoma. The chain carries TRBV27 and TRBJ2-7; maybe TRBD2 (6 bases). The CDR3 reads CASSLKEGSSYEQYF. DNA for the CDR3: TGTGCCAGCAGTTTAAAGGAGGGGAGCTCCTACGAGCAGTACTTC.